Listed below are T cell receptor beta chains from one sample, sequenced in a study of blood T cell repertoires in COVID-19. Sequenced by immunoSEQ multiplex PCR; TCRdb stores in-frame clones only, minus some. The table records tens of thousands of clones, around nine tenths of them present only once. Specimen: peripheral blood. The receptors were sampled from a woman aged 55-69 years with COVID-19, enrolled during active disease. The CDR3 runs from the conserved cysteine through the conserved F or W. A D gene is named only where the DNA matches it firmly. Rows may omit the clone size; those that give it use once, few, many or a size class.

J gene,clone size,V gene,D gene,CDR3 protein,CDR3 DNA
TRBJ1-2,-,TRBV6-5,-,CASSYSFSANYGYTF,TGTGCCAGCAGTTATTCGTTTTCGGCTAACTATGGCTACACCTTC
TRBJ2-3,-,TRBV7-9,TRBD1,CASSLRGQGATDTQYF,TGTGCCAGCAGCTTACGCGGACAGGGGGCAACAGATACGCAGTATTTT
TRBJ2-3,-,TRBV29-1,-,CSVDTGTDTQYF,TGCAGCGTTGATACAGGCACAGATACGCAGTATTTT
TRBJ2-7,-,TRBV6-5,-,CASSWGRAFPYEQYF,TGTGCCAGCAGTTGGGGCAGGGCCTTCCCCTACGAGCAGTACTTC
TRBJ2-7,-,TRBV9,TRBD2,CASSVGTLAGGEQYF,TGTGCCAGCAGCGTAGGTACACTAGCGGGAGGGGAGCAGTACTTC
TRBJ1-3,-,TRBV9,-,CASSVGAVPPSGNTIYF,TGTGCCAGCAGCGTAGGGGCTGTTCCTCCCTCTGGAAACACCATATATTTT
TRBJ2-7,-,TRBV27,TRBD2,CASRLAGGYEQYF,TGTGCCAGCAGACTAGCGGGAGGCTACGAGCAGTACTTC
TRBJ2-1,-,TRBV19,-,CASSITVRNEQFF,TGTGCCAGTAGTATAACGGTTCGCAATGAGCAGTTCTTC
TRBJ2-1,-,TRBV19,-,CASSALGADEQFF,TGTGCCAGTAGTGCCCTAGGGGCCGATGAGCAGTTCTTC
TRBJ1-5,-,TRBV6-6,-,CASITAYNQPQHF,TGTGCCAGCATCACAGCCTACAATCAGCCCCAGCATTTT
TRBJ2-1,-,TRBV6-1,-,CASSDGQYNEQFF,TGTGCCAGCAGTGATGGACAGTACAATGAGCAGTTCTTC
TRBJ2-4,once,TRBV4-1,TRBD1,CASSQDVQGAQNIQYF,TGCGCCAGCAGCCAAGATGTTCAGGGGGCCCAAAACATTCAGTACTTC
TRBJ1-6,once,TRBV19,-,CASSQQAGYNSPLHF,TGTGCCAGTAGTCAACAGGCAGGGTATAATTCACCCCTCCACTTT
TRBJ2-3,-,TRBV7-3,TRBD1,CASSPGQGADTQYF,TGTGCCAGCAGCCCGGGACAGGGGGCAGATACGCAGTATTTT
TRBJ2-7,-,TRBV28,-,CASSLVDFPGEQYF,TGTGCCAGCAGTTTAGTCGATTTTCCCGGGGAGCAGTACTTC
TRBJ1-1,once,TRBV19,TRBD1,CASRTEYWGQAFMNTEAFF,TGTGCCAGTAGGACGGAATACTGGGGACAGGCATTTATGAACACTGAAGCTTTCTTT
TRBJ1-6,-,TRBV6-6,TRBD1,CASSRDRVRDNSPLHF,TGTGCCAGCAGCCGGGACAGGGTGCGAGATAATTCACCCCTCCACTTT
TRBJ1-4,few,TRBV28,TRBD1,CASRFEGQGATNEKLFF,TGTGCCAGCAGATTCGAAGGACAGGGGGCAACTAATGAAAAACTGTTTTTT
TRBJ1-1,-,TRBV11-2,-,CASSLETRNTEAFF,TGTGCCAGCAGCTTAGAGACAAGGAACACTGAAGCTTTCTTT
TRBJ2-7,-,TRBV19,-,CASSIIQGGTYEQYF,TGTGCCAGTAGTATAATCCAGGGAGGAACCTACGAGCAGTACTTC
TRBJ2-1,-,TRBV30,-,CAWSPLRDTLPGNEQFF,TGTGCCTGGAGTCCCCTCCGGGACACCCTCCCCGGCAATGAGCAGTTCTTC
TRBJ2-7,-,TRBV30,-,CAWSVAHEQYF,TGTGCCTGGAGTGTAGCCCACGAGCAGTACTTC
TRBJ2-7,-,TRBV7-9,TRBD2,CASSLKAGGPYEQYF,TGTGCCAGCAGCCTGAAAGCGGGAGGGCCTTACGAGCAGTACTTC
TRBJ2-1,-,TRBV28,TRBD2,CASSYPTSGGSSYNEQFF,TGTGCCAGCAGTTACCCGACTAGCGGAGGGAGCTCCTACAATGAGCAGTTCTTC
TRBJ2-7,-,TRBV20-1,TRBD2,CSARSGGEQYF,TGCAGTGCCCGATCGGGGGGCGAGCAGTACTTC
TRBJ2-3,-,TRBV4-2,TRBD2,CASSPSGTTDTQYF,TGTGCCAGCAGCCCGAGCGGGACCACAGATACGCAGTATTTT
TRBJ2-1,-,TRBV28,-,CASSLNPRGEQFF,TGTGCCAGCAGTTTGAACCCCAGGGGTGAGCAGTTCTTC
TRBJ1-2,-,TRBV29-1,-,CSVEEKAFYGYTF,TGCAGCGTTGAAGAAAAAGCGTTCTATGGCTACACCTTC
TRBJ2-1,-,TRBV5-4,-,CASSPQGYNEQFF,TGTGCCAGCAGCCCCCAGGGATACAATGAGCAGTTCTTC
TRBJ1-2,-,TRBV9,-,CASSVAAQSQVYTF,TGTGCCAGCAGCGTAGCGGCGCAGTCTCAGGTCTACACCTTC
TRBJ1-1,-,TRBV2,TRBD1,CASSLQGAGTEAFF,TGTGCCAGCAGCCTTCAGGGGGCTGGAACTGAAGCTTTCTTT
TRBJ1-5,once,TRBV11-2,-,CASSLDHVGNQPQHF,TGTGCCAGCAGCTTAGATCACGTCGGGAATCAGCCCCAGCATTTT
TRBJ1-3,-,TRBV5-4,TRBD1,CASSLSGTGTGNTIYF,TGTGCCAGCAGCTTATCCGGGACAGGCACTGGAAACACCATATATTTT
TRBJ2-3,-,TRBV29-1,-,CSVNKRDFTSTDTQYF,TGCAGCGTCAACAAGCGAGATTTTACTAGCACAGATACGCAGTATTTT
TRBJ1-3,-,TRBV30,-,CAWSAPGGLYSGNTIYF,TGTGCCTGGAGTGCTCCCGGGGGGCTCTACTCTGGAAACACCATATATTTT
TRBJ2-7,-,TRBV4-2,TRBD2,CASSQVSLAGGEQYF,TGTGCCAGCAGCCAAGTCTCACTAGCGGGAGGCGAGCAGTACTTC
TRBJ1-5,-,TRBV28,-,CASTGSNQPQHF,TGTGCCAGCACCGGTAGCAATCAGCCCCAGCATTTT
TRBJ2-5,-,TRBV5-6,TRBD2,CASRHGLAGLQETQYF,TGTGCCAGCAGACATGGACTAGCGGGACTCCAAGAGACCCAGTACTTC
TRBJ1-5,-,TRBV2,TRBD1,CASSRGQADQPQHF,TGTGCCAGCAGCCGAGGACAGGCGGATCAGCCCCAGCATTTT
TRBJ2-7,-,TRBV12-5,-,CASGLGLFTGEQYF,TGTGCTAGTGGTCTAGGGCTTTTCACGGGGGAGCAGTACTTC
TRBJ1-2,-,TRBV3-1/TRBV3-2,TRBD1,CASSPLMTGSYYGYTF,TGTGCCAGCAGCCCGTTGATGACAGGGAGCTACTATGGCTACACCTTC
TRBJ1-5,-,TRBV30,-,CAWSRGSGQPQHF,TGTGCCTGGAGTAGGGGTTCTGGTCAGCCCCAGCATTTT
TRBJ2-7,-,TRBV15,-,CATSRGSGGNYEQYF,TGTGCCACCAGCAGAGGTAGTGGAGGGAACTACGAGCAGTACTTC
TRBJ2-6,-,TRBV9,-,CASSAPTGSRESGANVLTF,TGTGCCAGCAGCGCTCCCACCGGGTCCCGGGAGTCTGGGGCCAACGTCCTGACTTTC